These 11 T cell receptor beta chains were sequenced from one sample in a study of type 1 and type 2 diabetes patients. PCR was run on genomic DNA. A primer set of 30 forward and 13 reverse primers amplified the CDR3. TCRdb re-derived calls from the multiplex PCR reads in MiXCR, one entry per CDR3 protein. The sample lists some 250,000 distinct CDR3 sequences, 45% to 60% occurring once. The sequencing input was peripheral blood mononuclear cells (PBMCs). All receptors derive from a man aged 18 to 35 with type 2 diabetes.

V gene TRBV19 combines with J gene TRBJ1-1; D perhaps matches TRBD1 (5 bases). V lost 4 bases and J lost 4, with 10 bases in between. CDR3 length: 13 amino acids. CDR1 and CDR2 from the germline V gene are LNHDA and SQIVND (reference sequence). The CDR3 spells CASSSDSSTEAFF. The CDR3 nucleotides read TGTGCCAGTAGTAGTGACAGTAGCACTGAAGCTTTCTTT.

This clonotype was detected many times. The V call is TRBV2, the J call TRBJ1-1; D is unclear. The germline CDR1 and CDR2 sequences are SNHLY and FYNNEI. This CDR3 is built from 14 residues. V lost 1 base and J lost 2, with 8 bases in between. The CDR3 protein is CASSEDISNTEAFF. CDR3 DNA: TGTGCCAGCAGTGAAGATATCTCAAACACTGAAGCTTTCTTT.

The chain is built from TRBV7-2 and TRBJ2-7; possible D gene TRBD1, 6 bases. The CDR3 runs to 17 residues. V gave up 1 base and J gave up 1 base, with 17 bases separating them. In germline, CDR1 is SGHTA, CDR2 FQGNSA. The CDR3 sequence: CASSLGVGRGSSYEQYF. The CDR3 DNA reads as TGTGCCAGCAGCTTAGGGGTCGGCAGGGGTTCTTCCTACGAGCAGTACTTC. The full variable domain, completed using reference TRBV7-2 and TRBJ2-7, is GAGVSQSPSNKVTEKGKDVELRCDPISGHTALYWYRQSLGQGLEFLIYFQGNSAPDKSGLPSDRFSAERTGGSVSTLTIQRTQQEDSAVYLCASSLGVGRGSSYEQYFGPGTRLTVT.

For this clonotype: A junction boundary mismatches the germline segment, possibly from a read error. The chain links TRBV14 to TRBJ1-2, with D unclear. Germline assignment: CDR1 SGHDN and CDR2 FVKESK. The CDR3 length is 13 residues. The CDR3 loop reads CASSPPSGEGYAF. The CDR3 nucleotides read TGTGCCAGCAGCCCACCGTCCGGGGAAGGCTACGCCTTC.

The CDR3 nucleotides are TGCGCCAGCCGAGGGGTTGAAACCCTCCACTTT. Its protein is CASRGVETLHF. The chain has TRBV4-1 and TRBJ1-6, with D perhaps matching TRBD1 (5 bases). Trimming removed 8 bases at V and 14 bases at J, with 13 bases between. The germline V gene encodes CDR1 MGHRA and CDR2 YSYEKL. There are 11 residues in the CDR3.

Of note for this clonotype: Mismatch with germline at one junction end may stem from a read error. The chain couples TRBV25-1 to TRBJ1-1; 7 bases match TRBD1. Germline V CDR1 and CDR2: MGHDK, SYGVNS. The CDR3 totals 14 residues. The CDR3, as DNA: TGTGCCAGCAGACAGGGACAGTTGAACATTGAAGCTTTCTTT. This encodes CASRQGQLNIEAFF.

CDR3 in amino acids: CASRTSGSFEQYF. CDR3 DNA: TGTGCCAGCAGGACTAGCGGGAGCTTCGAGCAGTACTTC. The J gene is TRBJ2-7, the V gene TRBV3-1, with 12 nucleotides matching TRBD2. V trimming: 6 bases; J trimming: 6 bases; junction bases outside the gene matches: 3. The CDR3 length is 13 residues. Germline lookup yields CDR1 LGHDT and CDR2 YNNKEL (reference sequence).

The gene calls are TRBV9 and TRBJ2-1; 8 nucleotides align to TRBD2. V was pared by 2 bases and J by 5 bases, with 6 bases of the junction left unmatched. This CDR3 contains 15 residues. Germline V gene sequence: CDR1 SGDLS, CDR2 YYNGEE. CDR3 loop: CASSVGGAVNNEQFF. As DNA, the CDR3 is TGTGCCAGCAGCGTCGGGGGGGCGGTAAACAATGAGCAGTTCTTC.

The rearrangement uses TRBV6-6 and TRBJ2-1; D may be TRBD1 (6 bases). This CDR3 is 16 amino acids long. V gave up 0 bases and J gave up 2 bases, with 11 bases separating them. Looked up from germline, CDR1 is MNHNY and CDR2 is SVGAGI (reference sequence). The CDR3 coding sequence is TGTGCCAGCAGTTACTCGGGGGCGGTCCCCTACAATGAGCAGTTCTTC. The encoded protein is CASSYSGAVPYNEQFF.

This chain links TRBV7-2 with TRBJ2-7; 10 positions agree with TRBD1. Germline V gene sequence: CDR1 SGHTA, CDR2 FQGNSA. V was pared by 5 bases and J by 3 bases, with 4 bases of the junction left unmatched. The CDR3 totals 14 residues. CDR3 residues: CASSRGQGYYEQYF. The CDR3 bases are TGTGCCAGCAGCCGGGGACAGGGGTACTACGAGCAGTACTTC.

The V and J genes are TRBV29-1 and TRBJ2-2; TRBD2 agrees at 10 bases. This CDR3 has 14 amino acids. Germline V CDR1 and CDR2: SQVTM, ANQGSEA. The trim removed 4 bases at V and 1 base at J, leaving 0 bases unmatched. The CDR3 DNA reads TGCAGCGTTGGACTAGCGGGGAACACCGGGGAGCTGTTTTTT. Protein: CSVGLAGNTGELFF.